These T cell receptor beta chains were read from a single sample in a study of T cell clones after liver transplantation. Here immunoSEQ multiplex PCR was the method, and the copy in TCRdb shows in-frame clones only, minus some. The data contain roughly 80,000 clones, about 82% of them singletons. This specimen was CD4+ T cells from blood, taken 45 to 46 months after liver transplant. These receptors originate from a human patient who received a liver transplant. The T cells may come from the graft donor. CDR3s leave out the opening cysteine and the closing phenylalanine or tryptophan. The order of the fields is D gene, clone size, V gene, CDR3 protein. A D gene is named only where the DNA matches it firmly. Clone size is not always given. Where it is, it says once, few, many or a class for expanded clones.

D gene: TRBD1
clone size: .
V gene: TRBV5-1
CDR3 protein: ASSLTGDIYGYT

D gene: .
clone size: .
V gene: TRBV7-2
CDR3 protein: ASSYASRGSSYEQY

D gene: .
clone size: once
V gene: TRBV6-5
CDR3 protein: ASSEDGGNYGYT

D gene: TRBD2
clone size: .
V gene: TRBV6-1
CDR3 protein: ASRGLAEQF

D gene: .
clone size: .
V gene: TRBV6-1
CDR3 protein: ASSELGPSGLYNFHEQF

D gene: TRBD1
clone size: .
V gene: TRBV29-1
CDR3 protein: SGQMDRGEAF

D gene: .
clone size: .
V gene: TRBV13
CDR3 protein: ASSVRLKTGTDTQY

D gene: TRBD1
clone size: .
V gene: TRBV7-3
CDR3 protein: ASSLSGQGNTEAF

D gene: TRBD2
clone size: few
V gene: TRBV9
CDR3 protein: ASSPGLAGGLEQY

D gene: TRBD2
clone size: .
V gene: TRBV28
CDR3 protein: ATSTSGARYEQY

D gene: TRBD2
clone size: .
V gene: TRBV10-3
CDR3 protein: AISPGLASTDTQY

D gene: .
clone size: .
V gene: TRBV28
CDR3 protein: ASRLTGVFYGYT

D gene: TRBD1
clone size: .
V gene: TRBV6-6
CDR3 protein: ASSLTGASINEQF

D gene: .
clone size: once
V gene: TRBV6-1
CDR3 protein: ASGVTEFGTEAF

D gene: TRBD2
clone size: .
V gene: TRBV14
CDR3 protein: ASSQLLAGGPDNEQF

D gene: .
clone size: .
V gene: TRBV4-3
CDR3 protein: ASSQDRPYEQY

D gene: .
clone size: .
V gene: TRBV29-1
CDR3 protein: SAEGGGSRYGYT

D gene: .
clone size: .
V gene: TRBV27
CDR3 protein: ASSSSGAGGYVGEQY

D gene: .
clone size: .
V gene: TRBV6-9
CDR3 protein: ASSYRANYGYT

D gene: TRBD1
clone size: .
V gene: TRBV28
CDR3 protein: ASRVTGEDTEAF

D gene: TRBD1
clone size: once
V gene: TRBV7-9
CDR3 protein: ASSPTQGHNSPLH

D gene: TRBD1
clone size: .
V gene: TRBV18
CDR3 protein: ASSPRGQVGGYT

D gene: .
clone size: .
V gene: TRBV10-3
CDR3 protein: ATSEMAGIYEQY

D gene: .
clone size: once
V gene: TRBV19
CDR3 protein: ASSPKGQSTDTQY

D gene: .
clone size: once
V gene: TRBV6-1
CDR3 protein: ASSEALIYGYT

D gene: TRBD1
clone size: .
V gene: TRBV7-2
CDR3 protein: ARRGQGTNTQY

D gene: .
clone size: .
V gene: TRBV6-9
CDR3 protein: ASSYEEGRTNYGYT

D gene: .
clone size: .
V gene: TRBV27
CDR3 protein: ASSLSPGGRGNQPQH

D gene: TRBD2
clone size: .
V gene: TRBV5-1
CDR3 protein: ASSLELAGVETQY

D gene: .
clone size: few
V gene: TRBV5-1
CDR3 protein: ASSWLQGSTYEQY